This is a list of T cell receptor beta chains from one sample in a study of CD8+ T cells in alopecia areata. The assay was immunoSEQ multiplex PCR, and TCRdb's table has in-frame clones only and misses some. Here the sample spans about 180,000 clones, roughly 60% being singletons. The sequencing here drew on CD4+ T cells sorted from blood, taken at week 0. These TCRs come from a human donor with alopecia areata. Both conserved end residues are part of each CDR3. D genes are given only for firm matches. Clone size is not always given. Where it is, it says once, few, many or a class for expanded clones.

D gene	V gene	clone size	J gene	CDR3 protein	CDR3 DNA
TRBD2	TRBV7-6	NA	TRBJ2-7	CASSLGTSGATYEQYF	TGTGCCAGCAGCTTGGGGACTAGCGGGGCCACCTACGAGCAGTACTTC
NA	TRBV5-1	NA	TRBJ2-1	CASSLPLDSYNEQFF	TGCGCCAGCAGCCTCCCACTGGACAGCTACAATGAGCAGTTCTTC
NA	TRBV12-5	NA	TRBJ1-1	CASGTETYTEAFF	TGTGCTAGTGGGACCGAAACCTACACTGAAGCTTTCTTT
NA	TRBV30	NA	TRBJ1-1	CALQRTPPEAFF	TGTGCCTTACAGCGGACTCCGCCTGAAGCTTTCTTT
NA	TRBV6-5	NA	TRBJ1-1	CASSRTRSNTEAFF	TGTGCCAGCAGCCGGACAAGATCGAACACTGAAGCTTTCTTT
NA	TRBV19	NA	TRBJ1-2	CASSTDSSANYGYTF	TGTGCCAGTAGTACCGACAGTTCAGCTAACTATGGCTACACCTTC
NA	TRBV5-1	NA	TRBJ1-4	CASSFATNEKLFF	TGCGCCAGCAGCTTTGCAACTAATGAAAAACTGTTTTTT
NA	TRBV7-9	NA	TRBJ1-6	CASSLATIPYNSPLHF	TGTGCCAGCAGCTTGGCTACTATTCCCTATAATTCACCCCTCCACTTT
NA	TRBV29-1	NA	TRBJ1-2	CSFSRGAGYGYTF	TGCAGCTTCAGTAGGGGGGCAGGCTATGGCTACACCTTC
NA	TRBV30	NA	TRBJ2-7	CAWNSRPRGVYEQYF	TGTGCCTGGAATTCCCGACCGAGGGGGGTTTACGAGCAGTACTTC
TRBD2	TRBV27	NA	TRBJ2-1	CASSLGSAGGWGNEQFF	TGTGCCAGCAGTTTGGGTTCGGCGGGGGGTTGGGGAAATGAGCAGTTCTTC
TRBD1	TRBV12-5	NA	TRBJ2-1	CASAGGFGEQFF	TGTGCTAGTGCAGGGGGCTTTGGTGAGCAGTTCTTC
NA	TRBV6-6	once	TRBJ2-5	CASSAQEGETQYF	TGTGCCAGCAGTGCTCAGGAGGGGGAGACCCAGTACTTC
NA	TRBV4-3	NA	TRBJ2-7	CASSQQRLGHYEQYF	TGCGCCAGCAGCCAACAAAGACTAGGGCACTACGAGCAGTACTTC
NA	TRBV27	once	TRBJ1-2	CASSSRDTAVYGYTF	TGTGCCAGCAGTTCCAGGGATACAGCGGTCTATGGCTACACCTTC
TRBD1	TRBV29-1	NA	TRBJ2-7	CSVGGQGFGEQYF	TGCAGCGTTGGAGGACAGGGGTTCGGCGAGCAGTACTTC
NA	TRBV30	NA	TRBJ1-5	CAWSVSGPGQPQHF	TGTGCCTGGAGTGTATCAGGACCCGGTCAGCCCCAGCATTTT
TRBD2	TRBV11-2	NA	TRBJ2-5	CASSLGTSGGAGETQYF	TGTGCCAGCAGCTTAGGGACTAGCGGGGGGGCCGGAGAGACCCAGTACTTC
TRBD1	TRBV9	NA	TRBJ1-2	CASSFGQGARGYTF	TGTGCCAGCAGCTTTGGTCAGGGGGCTCGTGGCTACACCTTC
NA	TRBV9	NA	TRBJ2-2	CASSVVSVPSGELFF	TGTGCCAGCAGCGTAGTCTCCGTCCCGAGCGGGGAGCTGTTTTTT
TRBD1	TRBV2	NA	TRBJ2-6	CASSWTGVGGGANVLTF	TGTGCCAGCAGTTGGACAGGGGTGGGCGGTGGGGCCAACGTCCTGACTTTC
NA	TRBV9	few	TRBJ2-7	CASSSSGGSYEQYF	TGTGCCAGCAGCTCCTCAGGAGGCTCCTACGAGCAGTACTTC
NA	TRBV10-3	few	TRBJ1-1	CAIGGGTNTEAFF	TGTGCCATCGGTGGGGGCACGAACACTGAAGCTTTCTTT
NA	TRBV7-9	NA	TRBJ2-1	CASSSGGPNEQFF	TGTGCCAGCAGCTCGGGGGGCCCGAATGAGCAGTTCTTC
NA	TRBV5-1	NA	TRBJ1-1	CASSLYTSGGNTEAFF	TGCGCCAGCAGCCTCTATACGTCCGGCGGGAACACTGAAGCTTTCTTT
NA	TRBV9	NA	TRBJ1-6	CASSVGGAGINSPLHF	TGTGCCAGCAGCGTAGGAGGGGCAGGAATTAATTCACCCCTCCACTTT
NA	TRBV27	few	TRBJ1-4	CASSFWGTGGNEKLFF	TGTGCCAGCAGTTTCTGGGGGACCGGTGGAAATGAAAAACTGTTTTTT
NA	TRBV5-1	NA	TRBJ1-6	CASSDTYNSPLHF	TGCGCCAGTTCCGACACATATAATTCACCCCTCCACTTT
NA	TRBV5-1	few	TRBJ2-3	CASSSGQPSTDTQYF	TGCGCCAGCAGCTCAGGACAACCTAGCACAGATACGCAGTATTTT
TRBD1	TRBV20-1	NA	TRBJ1-2	CSADRGAGYTF	TGCAGTGCTGACAGGGGGGCTGGCTACACCTTC
NA	TRBV30	NA	TRBJ1-1	CAWSKRGGTEAFF	TGTGCCTGGAGTAAAAGGGGGGGGACTGAAGCTTTCTTT
TRBD2	TRBV30	NA	TRBJ2-3	CAWTASGDTQYF	TGTGCCTGGACGGCTAGCGGCGATACGCAGTATTTT
TRBD1	TRBV6-5	NA	TRBJ2-7	CASRADRGYEQYF	TGTGCCAGCAGGGCGGACAGGGGCTACGAGCAGTACTTC
NA	TRBV29-1	NA	TRBJ1-1	CSVDRNTEAFF	TGCAGCGTTGACAGGAACACTGAAGCTTTCTTT
NA	TRBV4-3	NA	TRBJ2-6	CASSQEGTGANVLTF	TGCGCCAGCAGCCAAGAAGGTACTGGGGCCAACGTCCTGACTTTC
NA	TRBV30	NA	TRBJ1-1	CAWSRAGIGTEAFF	TGTGCCTGGAGTAGGGCAGGGATAGGCACTGAAGCTTTCTTT
TRBD1	TRBV5-1	few	TRBJ2-4	CASSFEGAGDIQYF	TGCGCCAGCAGCTTCGAGGGGGCTGGGGACATTCAGTACTTC
NA	TRBV30	few	TRBJ2-7	CAWAQMDEQYF	TGTGCCTGGGCCCAGATGGACGAGCAGTACTTC
NA	TRBV11-2	NA	TRBJ2-1	CASSLDLPGEQFF	TGTGCCAGCAGCTTAGACCTACCCGGAGAGCAGTTCTTC
TRBD1	TRBV7-2	NA	TRBJ2-5	CASSPTRAGQGWETQYF	TGTGCCAGCAGCCCCACTAGGGCCGGACAGGGGTGGGAGACCCAGTACTTC
TRBD1	TRBV29-1	few	TRBJ1-1	CSVVDRGLNTEAFF	TGCAGCGTTGTCGACAGGGGGCTGAACACTGAAGCTTTCTTT
TRBD2	TRBV29-1	NA	TRBJ2-3	CSDCKAGLPTDTQYF	TGCAGCGATTGTAAAGCGGGGCTTCCCACAGATACGCAGTATTTT
NA	TRBV4-3	NA	TRBJ1-1	CASSQESASEAFF	TGCGCCAGCAGCCAAGAATCGGCCTCTGAAGCTTTCTTT
NA	TRBV30	NA	TRBJ2-3	CAWRGGLVTDTQYF	TGTGCCTGGAGAGGAGGGTTGGTCACAGATACGCAGTATTTT
TRBD1	TRBV7-8	few	TRBJ2-7	CASSVTGTGYEQYF	TGTGCCAGCAGCGTCACCGGGACAGGGTACGAGCAGTACTTC
NA	TRBV20-1	NA	TRBJ1-1	CSARTSIEAFF	TGCAGTGCTAGAACCAGTATCGAAGCTTTCTTT
TRBD1	TRBV10-3	few	TRBJ2-5	CATRDRGSGETQYF	TGTGCCACGCGGGACAGGGGGTCGGGAGAGACCCAGTACTTC
NA	TRBV7-2	NA	TRBJ2-4	CASSLQQALAKNIQYF	TGTGCCAGCAGCTTACAACAGGCTCTAGCCAAAAACATTCAGTACTTC
TRBD2	TRBV4-3	once	TRBJ2-4	CASSQDGTSQNIQYF	TGCGCCAGCAGCCAAGATGGGACTAGCCAAAACATTCAGTACTTC